This is a list of T cell receptor beta chains from one sample in a study of shared clonotypes between healthy human individuals. The method was immunoSEQ multiplex PCR; TCRdb's version includes in-frame clones alone and lacks a portion of them. The profile shows hundreds of thousands of clones, 70% to 80% of them singletons. Source material: PBMCs. The source of these receptors is a woman aged 40 to 50 in good health. Some clones in this sample may be carry-over from other donors' samples. Both conserved end residues are part of each CDR3. D genes are given only for firm matches. Clone size appears in some rows only: once, few, many, or a class for an expanded clone.

abundance: many; v_gene: TRBV27; d_gene: NA; j_gene: TRBJ2-6; CDR3nt: TGTGCCAGCAGCGGCCGGATAAGCTCTGGGGCCAACGTCCTGACTTTC; CDR3aa: CASSGRISSGANVLTF
abundance: NA; v_gene: TRBV7-2; d_gene: NA; j_gene: TRBJ1-3; CDR3nt: TGTGCCAGCAGCGGGCGGCCTCAGGGCCCTGGAAACACCATATATTTT; CDR3aa: CASSGRPQGPGNTIYF
abundance: NA; v_gene: TRBV2; d_gene: NA; j_gene: TRBJ2-2; CDR3nt: TGTGCCAGCAAACTAGCGAACACCGGGGAGCTGTTTTTT; CDR3aa: CASKLANTGELFF
abundance: NA; v_gene: TRBV4-1; d_gene: TRBD2; j_gene: TRBJ2-1; CDR3nt: TGCGCCAGCAGCCAAACTAGCGGGAGGGCCCTCAGAGAGCAGTTCTTC; CDR3aa: CASSQTSGRALREQFF
abundance: NA; v_gene: TRBV6-1; d_gene: NA; j_gene: TRBJ2-3; CDR3nt: TGTGCCAGCAGTGAAGTGGCAGATACGCAGTATTTT; CDR3aa: CASSEVADTQYF
abundance: few; v_gene: TRBV6-1; d_gene: TRBD1; j_gene: TRBJ2-2; CDR3nt: TGTGCCACCATCCGGGACAGATACACCGGGGAGCTGTTTTTT; CDR3aa: CATIRDRYTGELFF
abundance: few; v_gene: TRBV7-2; d_gene: NA; j_gene: TRBJ2-1; CDR3nt: TGTGCCAGCAGCTTAAAAGACTACCCACGGTTCTTC; CDR3aa: CASSLKDYPRFF
abundance: NA; v_gene: TRBV9; d_gene: TRBD2; j_gene: TRBJ2-3; CDR3nt: TGTGCCAGCAGCGTAGGAGGCGGGAGGGGTACAGATACGCAGTATTTT; CDR3aa: CASSVGGGRGTDTQYF
abundance: NA; v_gene: TRBV19; d_gene: TRBD2; j_gene: TRBJ2-7; CDR3nt: TGTGCCAGTAGTCGACGTACTAGCGGAGGCTACGAGCAGTACTTC; CDR3aa: CASSRRTSGGYEQYF
abundance: NA; v_gene: TRBV9; d_gene: TRBD1; j_gene: TRBJ1-2; CDR3nt: TGTGCCAGCAGCGCAAGCCGGGACAGGGTATTTGGCTACACCTTC; CDR3aa: CASSASRDRVFGYTF
abundance: few; v_gene: TRBV19; d_gene: NA; j_gene: TRBJ1-1; CDR3nt: TGTGCCAGTGCAAACATGAACACTGAAGCTTTCTTT; CDR3aa: CASANMNTEAFF
abundance: many; v_gene: TRBV29-1; d_gene: NA; j_gene: TRBJ1-1; CDR3nt: TGCAGCGTTCTTAAAGCATTGGCACAGAACACTGAAGCTTTCTTT; CDR3aa: CSVLKALAQNTEAFF
abundance: once; v_gene: TRBV7-9; d_gene: TRBD2; j_gene: TRBJ2-1; CDR3nt: TGTGCCAGCAGCTCACCACAGCGGGAGGGGTACAATGAGCAGTTCTTC; CDR3aa: CASSSPQREGYNEQFF
abundance: NA; v_gene: TRBV2; d_gene: NA; j_gene: TRBJ1-4; CDR3nt: TGTGCCAGCAGTTCGACAGCCGCAACTAATGAAAAACTGTTTTTT; CDR3aa: CASSSTAATNEKLFF
abundance: NA; v_gene: TRBV28; d_gene: NA; j_gene: TRBJ1-4; CDR3nt: TGTGCCAGCAGTTTGGGGGGGCAGACTAATGAAAAACTGTTTTTT; CDR3aa: CASSLGGQTNEKLFF
abundance: NA; v_gene: TRBV9; d_gene: NA; j_gene: TRBJ2-7; CDR3nt: TGTGCCAGCAGCGTTGGTTTGGACTCCTCCTACGAGCAGTACTTC; CDR3aa: CASSVGLDSSYEQYF
abundance: NA; v_gene: TRBV7-2; d_gene: NA; j_gene: TRBJ2-3; CDR3nt: TGTGCCAGCAGCTTAGATCGGGGCGCAGATACGCAGTATTTT; CDR3aa: CASSLDRGADTQYF
abundance: NA; v_gene: TRBV25-1; d_gene: NA; j_gene: TRBJ2-2; CDR3nt: TGTGCCAGCAGTGAACTAGCGCGCGGGGAGCTGTTTTTT; CDR3aa: CASSELARGELFF
abundance: NA; v_gene: TRBV5-1; d_gene: TRBD2; j_gene: TRBJ2-3; CDR3nt: TGCGCCAGCAGCTACGGCCCCGCGACTAGCGGAAGCACAGATACGCAGTATTTT; CDR3aa: CASSYGPATSGSTDTQYF